A selection of T cell receptor beta chains follows, all from one sample in a study of T cells expressing NK-cell markers. TCRdb reanalyzed the 5' RACE reads and collapses them to one entry per CDR3 protein, without DNA. In total, the table holds around 100,000 distinct CDR3 sequences. Specimen: blood T cells: a sorted CD56 or NKG2C T cell subset, CD4+ or CD8+ T cells, or bulk PBMC T cells (not recorded which). These receptors were taken from a woman aged 18 to 75 in good health. Each CDR3 is given with its conserved first and last residue. Clone size is stated in some rows and not others, as once, few, many or a class when expanded.

j_call: TRBJ1-1; v_call: TRBV29-1; clone_size: NA; cdr3_aa: CSVGEWDSDTEAFF
j_call: TRBJ1-1; v_call: TRBV4-1; clone_size: NA; cdr3_aa: CASSQDLGIKAFF
j_call: TRBJ1-1; v_call: TRBV29-1; clone_size: NA; cdr3_aa: CSVGLPVQATLSLGAFF
j_call: TRBJ2-4; v_call: TRBV7-9; clone_size: NA; cdr3_aa: CASSLVLGGLAKNIQYF
j_call: TRBJ2-1; v_call: TRBV3-1; clone_size: NA; cdr3_aa: CASSHRDYNEQFF
j_call: TRBJ2-7; v_call: TRBV15; clone_size: NA; cdr3_aa: CATSRARGVGYEQYF
j_call: TRBJ2-7; v_call: TRBV11-3; clone_size: NA; cdr3_aa: CASSLPLGLAGEGEQYF
j_call: TRBJ1-1; v_call: TRBV27; clone_size: NA; cdr3_aa: CASSLSPGTRTEAFF
j_call: TRBJ2-1; v_call: TRBV11-2; clone_size: NA; cdr3_aa: CASSLSSGRANNEQFF
j_call: TRBJ2-3; v_call: TRBV27; clone_size: NA; cdr3_aa: CASSFSGDTQYF
j_call: TRBJ2-1; v_call: TRBV6-5; clone_size: NA; cdr3_aa: CASSYSGSSSYNEQFF
j_call: TRBJ2-2; v_call: TRBV12-3/TRBV12-4; clone_size: NA; cdr3_aa: CASSFTSGRARTGELFF
j_call: TRBJ2-5; v_call: TRBV7-9; clone_size: NA; cdr3_aa: CASSSYRVSARETQYF
j_call: TRBJ1-2; v_call: TRBV27; clone_size: NA; cdr3_aa: CASSLLGPAGSYSGYTF
j_call: TRBJ2-1; v_call: TRBV12-3/TRBV12-4; clone_size: NA; cdr3_aa: CASSLFSRPAGDNEQFF
j_call: TRBJ2-2; v_call: TRBV6-5; clone_size: NA; cdr3_aa: CASSHFLAGVGTGELFF
j_call: TRBJ1-2; v_call: TRBV20-1; clone_size: NA; cdr3_aa: CSARGPGLKYGYTF
j_call: TRBJ2-7; v_call: TRBV19; clone_size: NA; cdr3_aa: CASSLWTRSEQYF
j_call: TRBJ2-7; v_call: TRBV9; clone_size: NA; cdr3_aa: CASSPSGDSYEQYF
j_call: TRBJ2-7; v_call: TRBV7-2; clone_size: NA; cdr3_aa: CASTPTGSFSYEQYF
j_call: TRBJ1-1; v_call: TRBV12-3/TRBV12-4; clone_size: NA; cdr3_aa: CASSLSLPRPNTEAFF
j_call: TRBJ2-2; v_call: TRBV24-1; clone_size: NA; cdr3_aa: CATSDSGGGVTTGELFF
j_call: TRBJ2-1; v_call: TRBV29-1; clone_size: NA; cdr3_aa: CSATGQTSYNEQFF
j_call: TRBJ1-1; v_call: TRBV10-3; clone_size: NA; cdr3_aa: CAISESGLEAFF
j_call: TRBJ2-5; v_call: TRBV12-5; clone_size: NA; cdr3_aa: CASGHWTAQETQYF
j_call: TRBJ1-5; v_call: TRBV4-3; clone_size: NA; cdr3_aa: CASSQGQSVQPQHF
j_call: TRBJ1-1; v_call: TRBV11-2; clone_size: medium-sized; cdr3_aa: CASSLVWPGALNTEAFF
j_call: TRBJ2-2; v_call: TRBV19; clone_size: NA; cdr3_aa: CATLGTANTGELFF
j_call: TRBJ2-1; v_call: TRBV4-3; clone_size: NA; cdr3_aa: CASSRTQGNEQFF
j_call: TRBJ2-1; v_call: TRBV30; clone_size: NA; cdr3_aa: CAWSAGGLEQFF
j_call: TRBJ1-1; v_call: TRBV19; clone_size: NA; cdr3_aa: CASKFLGQAPEAFF
j_call: TRBJ1-1; v_call: TRBV7-2; clone_size: NA; cdr3_aa: CASSLELAGTEAFF
j_call: TRBJ1-1; v_call: TRBV20-1; clone_size: NA; cdr3_aa: CSARGKGEESTWDTEAFF
j_call: TRBJ2-2; v_call: TRBV5-4; clone_size: NA; cdr3_aa: CASSPLAGEELFF
j_call: TRBJ1-2; v_call: TRBV29-1; clone_size: NA; cdr3_aa: CSAPTGIYGYTF
j_call: TRBJ1-1; v_call: TRBV4-3; clone_size: NA; cdr3_aa: CASSQDPDSYTEAFF
j_call: TRBJ2-1; v_call: TRBV9; clone_size: NA; cdr3_aa: CASSTGLAGVHNEQFF
j_call: TRBJ1-3; v_call: TRBV28; clone_size: NA; cdr3_aa: CAGTRQGSGNTIYF
j_call: TRBJ2-1; v_call: TRBV5-5; clone_size: NA; cdr3_aa: CASSARGGYNEQFF
j_call: TRBJ1-3; v_call: TRBV12-3/TRBV12-4; clone_size: NA; cdr3_aa: CASSFFYGGADTIYF
j_call: TRBJ2-3; v_call: TRBV24-1; clone_size: NA; cdr3_aa: CATSDYTGTSAPTATQYF
j_call: TRBJ1-2; v_call: TRBV7-6; clone_size: NA; cdr3_aa: CASSPIGPAGGYGYTF
j_call: TRBJ2-1; v_call: TRBV7-6; clone_size: NA; cdr3_aa: CASSLVSESSYNEQFF
j_call: TRBJ2-7; v_call: TRBV20-1; clone_size: NA; cdr3_aa: CSARGQTDYEQYF
j_call: TRBJ2-1; v_call: TRBV20-1; clone_size: NA; cdr3_aa: CSARDVGAGGRHEQFF
j_call: TRBJ2-2; v_call: TRBV28; clone_size: NA; cdr3_aa: CASSFGQDTTGELFF
j_call: TRBJ2-3; v_call: TRBV7-3; clone_size: NA; cdr3_aa: CASSSVVGADTQYF
j_call: TRBJ1-5; v_call: TRBV12-3/TRBV12-4; clone_size: NA; cdr3_aa: CASSIQGPNQPQHF
j_call: TRBJ1-1; v_call: TRBV12-3/TRBV12-4; clone_size: NA; cdr3_aa: CASRPETVDLNTEAFF
j_call: TRBJ2-7; v_call: TRBV5-4; clone_size: NA; cdr3_aa: CASSSGDTSYEQYF
j_call: TRBJ1-2; v_call: TRBV18; clone_size: NA; cdr3_aa: CASSPTGGYGYTF
j_call: TRBJ2-1; v_call: TRBV13; clone_size: NA; cdr3_aa: CASSSLVGAYNEQFF
j_call: TRBJ2-1; v_call: TRBV7-9; clone_size: NA; cdr3_aa: CASSLEAERPLGEQFF
j_call: TRBJ2-2; v_call: TRBV7-9; clone_size: NA; cdr3_aa: CASSPRVFSSNTGELFF
j_call: TRBJ2-1; v_call: TRBV6-5; clone_size: NA; cdr3_aa: CASSSTLAGGQRNEQFF
j_call: TRBJ1-1; v_call: TRBV4-1; clone_size: NA; cdr3_aa: CASSQADSSEAFF
j_call: TRBJ2-7; v_call: TRBV29-1; clone_size: NA; cdr3_aa: CSAKRDVPYEQYF
j_call: TRBJ2-5; v_call: TRBV19; clone_size: NA; cdr3_aa: CASNGGKETQYF
j_call: TRBJ2-5; v_call: TRBV4-3; clone_size: NA; cdr3_aa: CASSQDLGAPYQETQYF